Listed below are T cell receptor beta chains from one sample, sequenced in a study of blood T cell repertoires in COVID-19. Some clones are missing from TCRdb's copy, which holds only in-frame ones; the method was immunoSEQ multiplex PCR. The sample includes roughly 200,000 clones, 83% of them seen just once. Material: peripheral blood. The receptors derive from a woman between 25 and 40 years old with COVID-19, enrolled during active disease. The CDR3 runs from the conserved cysteine through the conserved F or W. Each record gives: V gene, clone size, D gene, J gene, CDR3 protein, CDR3 DNA. The D gene is left open where the match is weak. Only part of the rows carry a size: once, few, many, or a class if the clone is expanded.

>TRBV19|.|.|TRBJ1-1
CASSIRGAEAFF
TGTGCCAGTAGTATAAGAGGCGCTGAAGCTTTCTTT
>TRBV5-5|once|.|TRBJ1-1
CASSLVAGPNTEAFF
TGTGCCAGCAGCTTGGTAGCTGGTCCGAACACTGAAGCTTTCTTT
>TRBV19|once|.|TRBJ1-5
CASSYRAQLRNQPQHF
TGTGCCAGTAGTTACAGGGCTCAACTACGGAATCAGCCCCAGCATTTT
>TRBV28|.|.|TRBJ1-6
CASSFVGQLNSPLHF
TGTGCCAGCAGTTTCGTCGGACAGTTAAATTCACCCCTCCACTTT
>TRBV5-1|.|.|TRBJ2-3
CASSLDFISTDTQYF
TGCGCCAGCAGCTTGGACTTCATAAGCACAGATACGCAGTATTTT
>TRBV9|.|.|TRBJ2-5
CASRPPSKGEETQYF
TGTGCCAGCAGACCCCCGAGTAAGGGAGAGGAGACCCAGTACTTC
>TRBV27|.|TRBD1|TRBJ1-1
CASSSGGNSAFF
TGTGCCAGCAGTTCAGGGGGAAATTCAGCTTTCTTT
>TRBV15|.|.|TRBJ1-1
CATSRKEHVADTEAFF
TGTGCCACCAGCAGGAAAGAACATGTCGCGGACACTGAAGCTTTCTTT
>TRBV7-8|.|.|TRBJ2-4
CASSPENIQYF
TGTGCCAGCAGCCCGGAAAACATTCAGTACTTC
>TRBV6-2/TRBV6-3|.|.|TRBJ2-3
CASSYSPSDTTDTQYF
TGTGCCAGCAGTTACTCACCTAGCGACACCACAGATACGCAGTATTTT
>TRBV4-3|.|.|TRBJ1-1
CASSQLGQGNTEAFF
TGCGCCAGCAGCCAACTTGGTCAGGGTAACACTGAAGCTTTCTTT
>TRBV5-4|.|.|TRBJ2-5
CASSLEARGETQYF
TGTGCCAGCAGCTTGGAGGCTAGGGGAGAGACCCAGTACTTC
>TRBV28|once|TRBD1|TRBJ2-4
CASTMTGTKNIQYF
TGTGCCAGCACTATGACAGGGACCAAAAACATTCAGTACTTC
>TRBV9|.|.|TRBJ2-1
CASSPPSGGRVDGDEQFF
TGTGCCAGCAGCCCACCTTCGGGGGGCAGGGTAGACGGAGATGAGCAGTTCTTC
>TRBV27|.|TRBD2|TRBJ2-1
CASKAGGPARGNEQFF
TGTGCCAGCAAGGCGGGAGGGCCTGCCCGGGGCAATGAGCAGTTCTTC
>TRBV11-3|once|TRBD1|TRBJ2-1
CASSLRGQGGYNEQFF
TGTGCCAGCAGCTTACGGGGACAGGGAGGTTACAATGAGCAGTTCTTC
>TRBV6-5|.|TRBD1|TRBJ1-1
CASRLTGETTEAFF
TGTGCCAGCAGGCTGACAGGGGAGACAACTGAAGCTTTCTTT
>TRBV7-9|.|TRBD1|TRBJ1-4
CASSRIGQGRNEKLFF
TGTGCCAGCAGCCGAATCGGACAGGGGAGGAATGAAAAACTGTTTTTT
>TRBV14|.|TRBD1|TRBJ2-7
CASSPGQVVYF
TGTGCCAGCAGCCCTGGACAGGTTGTGTACTTC
>TRBV9|few|TRBD1|TRBJ2-2
CASSPRWTGATGELFF
TGTGCCAGCAGCCCACGTTGGACAGGGGCTACCGGGGAGCTGTTTTTT
>TRBV4-2|.|.|TRBJ2-2
CASSQDPGANTGELFF
TGTGCCAGCAGCCAAGATCCGGGAGCGAACACCGGGGAGCTGTTTTTT
>TRBV7-2|.|.|TRBJ2-1
CASSPDNEQFF
TGTGCCAGCAGCCCAGACAATGAGCAGTTCTTC
>TRBV7-9|few|.|TRBJ1-5
CASSASYQPQHF
TGTGCCAGCAGCGCTAGCTATCAGCCCCAGCATTTT
>TRBV2|.|TRBD2|TRBJ2-2
CASSELAGRSGELFF
TGTGCCAGCAGTGAACTAGCGGGAAGGTCCGGGGAGCTGTTTTTT
>TRBV25-1|.|TRBD2|TRBJ2-7
CASSESTGAGGGGYEQYF
TGTGCCAGCAGTGAATCCACGGGAGCGGGAGGAGGGGGCTACGAGCAGTACTTC
>TRBV29-1|once|TRBD2|TRBJ2-3
CSVLAGFTDTQYF
TGCAGCGTCTTAGCGGGGTTCACAGATACGCAGTATTTT
>TRBV3-1/TRBV3-2|.|.|TRBJ2-7
CASRSTYEQYF
TGTGCCAGCAGGTCAACCTACGAGCAGTACTTC
>TRBV12-3/TRBV12-4|.|.|TRBJ1-5
CASSTGFPPQHF
TGTGCCAGCAGCACAGGGTTTCCGCCCCAGCATTTT
>TRBV7-2|.|.|TRBJ1-2
CASSLARRPEGYTF
TGTGCCAGCAGCTTAGCAAGGCGTCCGGAGGGCTACACCTTC
>TRBV12-5|few|.|TRBJ1-1
CASGLGTEAFF
TGTGCTAGTGGTTTAGGGACAGAAGCTTTCTTT
>TRBV3-1/TRBV3-2|.|.|TRBJ2-5
CASSRELARGNQETQYF
TGTGCCAGCAGCCGAGAACTAGCTCGGGGGAACCAAGAGACCCAGTACTTC
>TRBV3-1/TRBV3-2|.|TRBD2|TRBJ2-5
CASHKPGLGEETQYF
TGTGCCAGCCACAAACCGGGACTAGGAGAGGAGACCCAGTACTTC
>TRBV5-1|.|.|TRBJ2-1
CASSTLAAEQFF
TGCGCCAGCAGCACTTTAGCGGCGGAGCAGTTCTTC
>TRBV5-6|.|TRBD1|TRBJ1-2
CASSPRLDRGRNYGYTF
TGTGCCAGCAGCCCCCGCCTGGACAGGGGGAGGAACTATGGCTACACCTTC
>TRBV29-1|.|TRBD1|TRBJ1-1
CSGGQGARATEAFF
TGCAGCGGCGGACAGGGGGCGCGGGCCACTGAAGCTTTCTTT
>TRBV14|.|TRBD1|TRBJ2-7
CASSLPTGNFDEQYF
TGTGCCAGCAGCCTCCCGACAGGGAATTTCGACGAGCAGTACTTC
>TRBV7-9|few|.|TRBJ2-7
CASSLGELAPYF
TGTGCCAGCAGCTTAGGGGAACTAGCTCCGTACTTC
>TRBV27|many|.|TRBJ2-7
CASSAQGGEQYF
TGTGCCAGCAGTGCACAGGGTGGCGAGCAGTACTTC
>TRBV5-1|.|.|TRBJ2-3
CASSYFRDTQYF
TGCGCCAGCAGCTACTTCAGGGATACGCAGTATTTT
>TRBV19|once|.|TRBJ2-5
CASSRSLQETQYF
TGTGCCAGTAGTAGGAGCCTTCAAGAGACCCAGTACTTC